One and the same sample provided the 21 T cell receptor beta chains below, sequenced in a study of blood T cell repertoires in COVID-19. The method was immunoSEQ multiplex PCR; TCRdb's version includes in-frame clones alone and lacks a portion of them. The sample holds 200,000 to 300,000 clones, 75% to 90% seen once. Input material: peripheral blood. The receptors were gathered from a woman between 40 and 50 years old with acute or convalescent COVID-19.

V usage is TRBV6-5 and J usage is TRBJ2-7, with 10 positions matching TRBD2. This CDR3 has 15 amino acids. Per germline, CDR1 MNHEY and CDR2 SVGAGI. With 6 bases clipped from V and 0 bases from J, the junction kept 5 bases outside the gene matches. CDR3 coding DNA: TGTGCCAGCAGGGCTAGCGGGGGAAGCTCCTACGAGCAGTACGTC. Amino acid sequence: CASRASGGSSYEQYV.

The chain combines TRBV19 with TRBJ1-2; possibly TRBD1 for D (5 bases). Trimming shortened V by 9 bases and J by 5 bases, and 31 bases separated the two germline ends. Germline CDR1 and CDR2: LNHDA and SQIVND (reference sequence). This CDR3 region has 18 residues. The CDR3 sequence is CASTMLGREEGLVYGYTF. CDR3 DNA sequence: TGTGCCAGCACGATGCTGGGCAGGGAAGAGGGACTAGTGTATGGCTACACCTTC.

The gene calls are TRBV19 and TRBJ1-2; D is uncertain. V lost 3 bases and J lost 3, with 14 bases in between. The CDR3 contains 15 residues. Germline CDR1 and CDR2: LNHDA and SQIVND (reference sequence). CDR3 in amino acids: CASSIGLREHYGYTF. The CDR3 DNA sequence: TGTGCCAGTAGTATCGGTTTGAGGGAGCACTATGGCTACACCTTC.

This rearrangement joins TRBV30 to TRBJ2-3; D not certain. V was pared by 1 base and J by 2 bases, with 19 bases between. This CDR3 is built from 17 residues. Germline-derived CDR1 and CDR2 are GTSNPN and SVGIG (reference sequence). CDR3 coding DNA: TGTGCCTGGAGTGGGGCGCATAACCATTACTCCACAGATACGCAGTATTTT. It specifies CAWSGAHNHYSTDTQYF.

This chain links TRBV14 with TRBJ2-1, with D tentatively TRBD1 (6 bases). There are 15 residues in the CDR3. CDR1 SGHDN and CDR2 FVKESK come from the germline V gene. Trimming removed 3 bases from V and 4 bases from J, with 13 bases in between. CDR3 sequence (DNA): TGTGCCAGCAGCCAGGGGGACACGGTATACAATGAGCAGTTCTTC. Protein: CASSQGDTVYNEQFF.

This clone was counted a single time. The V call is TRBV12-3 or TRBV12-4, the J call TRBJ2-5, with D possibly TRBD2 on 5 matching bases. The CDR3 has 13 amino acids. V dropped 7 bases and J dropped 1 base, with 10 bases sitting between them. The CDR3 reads CASKAEFQETQYF. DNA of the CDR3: TGTGCCAGCAAAGCGGAATTCCAAGAGACCCAGTACTTC.

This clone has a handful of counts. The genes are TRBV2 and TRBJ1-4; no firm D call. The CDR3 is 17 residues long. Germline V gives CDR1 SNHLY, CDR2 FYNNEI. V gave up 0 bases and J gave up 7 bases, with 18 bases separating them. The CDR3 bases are TGTGCCAGCAGTGAAGCGCGGGTCGGGGAGTGGGGTGAAAAACTGTTTTTT. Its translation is CASSEARVGEWGEKLFF.

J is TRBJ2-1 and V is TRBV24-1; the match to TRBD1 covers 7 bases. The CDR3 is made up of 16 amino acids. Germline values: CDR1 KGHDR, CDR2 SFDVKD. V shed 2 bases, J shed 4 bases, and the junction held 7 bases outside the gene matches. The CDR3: CATSDSGTETYNEQFF. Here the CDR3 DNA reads TGTGCCACCAGTGATTCCGGGACAGAGACTTACAATGAGCAGTTCTTC.

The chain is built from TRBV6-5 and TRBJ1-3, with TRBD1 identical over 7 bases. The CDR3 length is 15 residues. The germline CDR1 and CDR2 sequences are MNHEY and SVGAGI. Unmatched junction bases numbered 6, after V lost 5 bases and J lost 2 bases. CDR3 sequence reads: CASSPTGQPGNTIYF. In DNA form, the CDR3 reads TGTGCCAGCAGTCCAACGGGACAGCCTGGAAACACCATATATTTT.

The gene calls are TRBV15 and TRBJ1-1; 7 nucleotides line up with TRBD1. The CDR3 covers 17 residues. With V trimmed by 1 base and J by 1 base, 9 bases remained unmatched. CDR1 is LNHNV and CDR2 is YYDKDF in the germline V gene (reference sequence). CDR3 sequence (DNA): TGTGCCACCAGCAGAGGAAAACCCCGGACAGGGAACACTGAAGCTTTCTTT. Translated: CATSRGKPRTGNTEAFF.

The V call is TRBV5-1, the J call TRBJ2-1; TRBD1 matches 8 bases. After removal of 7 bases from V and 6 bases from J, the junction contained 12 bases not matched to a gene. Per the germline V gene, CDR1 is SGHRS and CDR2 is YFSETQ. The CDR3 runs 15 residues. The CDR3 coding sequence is TGCGCCAGCTCCGAGTTGCTCGGACAGGGCAATGAGCAGTTCTTC. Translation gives CASSELLGQGNEQFF. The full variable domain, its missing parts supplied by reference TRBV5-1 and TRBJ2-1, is KAGVTQTPRYLIKTRGQQVTLSCSPISGHRSVSWYQQTPGQGLQFLFEYFSETQRNKGNFPGRFSGRQFSNSRSEMNVSTLELGDSALYLCASSELLGQGNEQFFGPGTRLTVL.

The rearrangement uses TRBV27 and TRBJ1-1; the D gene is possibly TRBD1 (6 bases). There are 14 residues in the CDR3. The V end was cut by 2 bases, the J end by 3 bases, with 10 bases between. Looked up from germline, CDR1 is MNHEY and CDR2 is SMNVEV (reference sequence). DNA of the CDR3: TGTGCCAGCAGTTTAGGGGGCGCGTACACTGAAGCTTTCTTT. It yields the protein CASSLGGAYTEAFF.

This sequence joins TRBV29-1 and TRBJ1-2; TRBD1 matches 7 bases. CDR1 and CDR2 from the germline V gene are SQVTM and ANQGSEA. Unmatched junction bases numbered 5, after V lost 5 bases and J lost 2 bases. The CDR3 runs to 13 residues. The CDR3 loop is CSVLTGRNYGYTF. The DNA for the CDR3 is TGCAGCGTTCTGACAGGGCGGAACTATGGCTACACCTTC.

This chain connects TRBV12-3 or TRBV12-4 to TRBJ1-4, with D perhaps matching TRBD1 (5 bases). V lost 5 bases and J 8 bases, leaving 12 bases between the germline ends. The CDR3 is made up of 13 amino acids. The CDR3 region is CASSQGLREKLFF. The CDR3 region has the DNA TGTGCCAGCAGTCAGGGATTACGGGAAAAACTGTTTTTT.

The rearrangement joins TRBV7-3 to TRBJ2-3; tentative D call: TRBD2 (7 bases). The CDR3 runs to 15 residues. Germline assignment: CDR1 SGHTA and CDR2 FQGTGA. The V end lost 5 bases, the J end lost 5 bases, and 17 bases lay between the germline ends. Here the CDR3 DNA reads TGTGCCAGCAGCCCCGTAGGGGGGGGGCGAGATACGCAGTATTTT. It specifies CASSPVGGGRDTQYF.

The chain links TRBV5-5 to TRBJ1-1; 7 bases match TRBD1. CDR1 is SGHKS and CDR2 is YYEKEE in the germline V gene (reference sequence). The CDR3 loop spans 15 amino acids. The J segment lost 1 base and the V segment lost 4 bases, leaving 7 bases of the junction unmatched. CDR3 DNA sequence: TGTGCCAGCAGCCACCCGTCAGGGGGGAACACTGAAGCTTTCTTT. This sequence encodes CASSHPSGGNTEAFF.

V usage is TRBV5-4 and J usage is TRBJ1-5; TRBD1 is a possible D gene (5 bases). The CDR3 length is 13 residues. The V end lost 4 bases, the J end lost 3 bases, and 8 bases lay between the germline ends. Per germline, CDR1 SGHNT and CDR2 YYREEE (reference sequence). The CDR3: CASSKDNNQPQHF. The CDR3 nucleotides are TGTGCCAGCAGCAAGGACAACAATCAGCCCCAGCATTTT.

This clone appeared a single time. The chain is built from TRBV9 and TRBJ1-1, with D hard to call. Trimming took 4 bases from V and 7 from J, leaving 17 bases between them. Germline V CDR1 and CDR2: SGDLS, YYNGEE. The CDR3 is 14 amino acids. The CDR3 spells CASSPRGDPGEAFF. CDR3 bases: TGTGCCAGCAGCCCGCGCGGCGATCCCGGTGAAGCTTTCTTT.

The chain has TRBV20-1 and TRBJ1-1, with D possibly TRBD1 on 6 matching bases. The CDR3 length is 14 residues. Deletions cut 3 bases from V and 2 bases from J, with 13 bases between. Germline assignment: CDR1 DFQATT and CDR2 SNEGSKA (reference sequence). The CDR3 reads CSASTGTSNTEAFF. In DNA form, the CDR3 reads TGCAGTGCTAGTACCGGGACAAGTAACACTGAAGCTTTCTTT.

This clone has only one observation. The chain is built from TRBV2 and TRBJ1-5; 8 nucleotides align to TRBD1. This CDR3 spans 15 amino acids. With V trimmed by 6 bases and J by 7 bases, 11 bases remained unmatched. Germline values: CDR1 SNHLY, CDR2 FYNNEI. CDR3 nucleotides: TGTGCCAGCAGCGGTGGACAGGGCTTGGGCCAGCCCCAGCATTTT. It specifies CASSGGQGLGQPQHF.

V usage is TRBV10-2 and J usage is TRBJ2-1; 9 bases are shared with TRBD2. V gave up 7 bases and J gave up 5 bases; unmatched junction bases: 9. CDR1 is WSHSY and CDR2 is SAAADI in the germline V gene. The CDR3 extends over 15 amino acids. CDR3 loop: CASTSSGGTNNEQFF. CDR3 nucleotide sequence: TGCGCCAGCACCTCAAGCGGGGGGACGAACAATGAGCAGTTCTTC.